Below are 23 T cell receptor beta chains sequenced from a single sample in a study of spatial heterogeneity in lung cancer. TCRdb itself ran the 5' RACE reads through MiXCR, one entry per CDR3 protein. The repertoire holds about 39,000 distinct CDR3 sequences, with 3.1% as singletons. Time point specified: sample taken at primary tumor resection. This sample comprised normal lung tissue next to the tumor, obtained at surgery. Source of these receptors: a male donor with early-stage non-small cell lung cancer.

This clonotype was detected ten times or more. The gene calls are TRBV28 and TRBJ2-1, with TRBD2 identical over 7 bases. Per germline, CDR1 MDHEN and CDR2 SYDVKM. J lost 0 bases, V lost 7 bases, and 3 bases had no gene match. The CDR3 runs to 14 residues. This chain's CDR3 is CASTRGGSYNEQFF. In DNA, the CDR3 is TGTGCCAGCACCCGCGGGGGCTCCTACAATGAGCAGTTCTTC.

This clonotype occurred many times. The CDR3, as DNA: TGTGCCAGCAGGTTACAGGAAGAGTACTTC. Amino acid sequence: CASRLQEEYF. The chain joins TRBV27 to TRBJ2-7, with a weak D call TRBD1 (5 bases). The CDR3 consists of 10 residues. V was clipped by 6 bases and J by 11 bases, with 11 bases between them. CDR1 and CDR2 from the germline V gene are MNHEY and SMNVEV (reference sequence).

This clonotype was observed at least ten times. The rearrangement joins TRBV10-3 to TRBJ2-5; D remains ambiguous. Germline CDR1 is ENHRY and CDR2 is SYGVKD. Trimming left V 1 base short and J 2 bases short, with 14 bases between. The CDR3 has 16 amino acids. CDR3 region: CAISEFAGRSQETQYF. DNA of the CDR3: TGTGCCATCAGTGAGTTCGCAGGAAGGAGTCAAGAGACCCAGTACTTC.

The chain has TRBV7-2 and TRBJ2-1; D might be TRBD2 (6 bases). The CDR3 runs to 15 residues. Trimming removed 0 bases at V and 10 bases at J, with 16 bases between. Germline CDR1 reads SGHTA; CDR2 reads FQGNSA. This CDR3 reads CASSLAGGGPREQFF. The CDR3 DNA is TGTGCCAGCAGCTTAGCGGGGGGTGGGCCTCGGGAGCAGTTCTTC. Variable domain in full (rest from reference TRBV7-2 and TRBJ2-1): GAGVSQSPSNKVTEKGKDVELRCDPISGHTALYWYRQSLGQGLEFLIYFQGNSAPDKSGLPSDRFSAERTGGSVSTLTIQRTQQEDSAVYLCASSLAGGGPREQFFGPGTRLTVL.

This clonotype came up many times. The rearrangement links TRBV6-5 to TRBJ2-2, with TRBD1 matching over 8 bases. V lost 10 bases to trimming and J lost 4 bases; unmatched junction nucleotides: 8. This CDR3 comprises 14 residues. Germline V gene data show CDR1 as MNHEY and CDR2 as SVGAGI. The CDR3 region is CATSPGGGTGELFF. The DNA of the CDR3 is TGTGCCACTAGCCCAGGGGGCGGCACCGGGGAGCTGTTTTTT.

This clonotype was found many times. This chain uses TRBV7-9 with TRBJ1-5; D not certain. CDR1 SEHNR and CDR2 FQNEAQ come from the germline V gene (reference sequence). The CDR3 totals 14 residues. V was trimmed by 1 base and J by 5 bases, leaving 9 bases between them. The CDR3 DNA reads TGTGCCAGCAGCTTAGGCCAGGTCGATCAGCCCCAGCATTTT. Encoded protein: CASSLGQVDQPQHF.

This chain connects TRBV3-1 to TRBJ1-2, with no clear D. This CDR3 spans 12 amino acids. The V end lost 5 bases, the J end lost 5 bases, and 9 bases lay between the germline ends. In germline, CDR1 is LGHDT, CDR2 YNNKEL (reference sequence). CDR3: CASSTQTYGYTF. DNA for the CDR3: TGTGCCAGCAGCACTCAGACGTATGGCTACACCTTC.

The rearrangement links TRBV4-2 to TRBJ2-2; D call uncertain. Looked up from germline, CDR1 is LGHNA and CDR2 is YNFKEQ. V was shortened by 4 bases and J by 8 bases, with 14 bases between the two germline ends. The CDR3 is 14 residues long. In DNA form, the CDR3 reads TGTGCCAGCAGCCCTATCCCCCCACAAGGGGAGCTGTTTTTT. Encoded protein: CASSPIPPQGELFF.

By proportion, this clonotype is large. The chain carries TRBV2 and TRBJ2-1; D is unresolved. Germline V gives CDR1 SNHLY, CDR2 FYNNEI. The CDR3 runs to 13 residues. The ends were cut back, 5 bases at V and 2 bases at J, with 7 bases in the middle. DNA for the CDR3: TGTGCCAGCAGTCTGAGCCCCTACAATGAGCAGTTCTTC. Protein: CASSLSPYNEQFF. Together with reference TRBV2 and TRBJ2-1, the CDR3 gives the full variable domain: EPEVTQTPSHQVTQMGQEVILRCVPISNHLYFYWYRQILGQKVEFLVSFYNNEISEKSEIFDDQFSVERPDGSNFTLKIRSTKLEDSAMYFCASSLSPYNEQFFGPGTRLTVL.

In its sample, this clonotype was seen many times. The chain has TRBV5-4 and TRBJ2-3; unclear D gene. The CDR3 contains 17 residues. Germline V lookup: CDR1 SGHNT, CDR2 YYREEE (reference sequence). Trimming left V 1 base short and J 2 bases short, with 17 bases between. CDR3 in DNA: TGTGCCAGCAGCTTGTGGGTCTCACGGGCTTACACAGATACGCAGTATTTT. Translation: CASSLWVSRAYTDTQYF. The whole variable domain, remainder taken from reference TRBV5-4 and TRBJ2-3, is ETGVTQSPTHLIKTRGQQVTLRCSSQSGHNTVSWYQQALGQGPQFIFQYYREEENGRGNFPPRFSGLQFPNYSSELNVNALELDDSALYLCASSLWVSRAYTDTQYFGPGTRLTVL.

This clonotype was counted ten times or more. The J gene is TRBJ2-1, the V gene TRBV5-1; D gene ambiguous. Germline loops: CDR1 SGHRS, CDR2 YFSETQ. Trimming left V 0 bases short and J 4 bases short, with 23 bases between. This CDR3 spans 19 amino acids. CDR3 sequence reads: CASSLEAPGPTILYNEQFF. Written as DNA, the CDR3 is TGCGCCAGCAGCTTGGAAGCACCGGGTCCAACTATCCTGTACAATGAGCAGTTCTTC.

This clonotype was detected only a few times. The chain employs TRBV7-2 and TRBJ2-5, with 7 bases that match TRBD2. After removal of 1 base from V and 0 bases from J, the junction contained 2 bases not matched to a gene. The CDR3 loop spans 15 amino acids. Germline V gives CDR1 SGHTA, CDR2 FQGNSA. CDR3 DNA sequence: TGTGCCAGCAGCTTAGTCGGGACTAACCAAGAGACCCAGTACTTC. Amino acid sequence: CASSLVGTNQETQYF.

This clonotype came up many times. The rearrangement links TRBV2 to TRBJ2-3, with unresolved D. Trimming stripped 4 bases from V and 6 bases from J, with 8 bases between. Germline lookup yields CDR1 SNHLY and CDR2 FYNNEI. This CDR3 contains 12 residues. The CDR3 DNA is TGTGCCAGCAGTGTGGGTACGGATACGCAGTATTTT. Translating gives CASSVGTDTQYF.

There are many counts of this clonotype. J is TRBJ2-1 and V is TRBV12-3 or TRBV12-4, with 10 bases lining up with TRBD2. CDR3 length: 15 residues. V shed 3 bases and J 5 bases; nucleotides not matched to a gene: 4. CDR3 in DNA: TGTGCCAGCAGTTTCCCAGCGGGAGGGAACAATGAGCAGTTCTTC. Amino acid sequence: CASSFPAGGNNEQFF.

This clonotype was seen many times. The chain combines TRBV29-1 with TRBJ1-5; perhaps TRBD1 as D (5 bases). V shed 4 bases and J shed 4 bases, with 11 bases lying between them. Germline-derived CDR1 and CDR2 are SQVTM and ANQGSEA. The CDR3 extends over 13 amino acids. This CDR3 is CSVGQGFNQPQHF. CDR3 in DNA: TGCAGCGTTGGCCAGGGATTTAATCAGCCCCAGCATTTT.

This clonotype was recorded many times. This sequence joins TRBV4-3 and TRBJ2-7, with TRBD1 as a possible D gene (5 bases). CDR3 size: 15 residues. Trimming left V 4 bases short and J 5 bases short, with 18 bases between. Germline CDR1 LGHNA, CDR2 YSLEER. The chain's CDR3 is CASSLYQQQADEQYF. The DNA for the CDR3 is TGCGCCAGCAGCCTTTACCAACAACAGGCCGACGAGCAGTACTTC.

This chain connects TRBV2 to TRBJ2-7; 7 nucleotides align to TRBD2. With V trimmed by 11 bases and J by 0 bases, 4 bases remained unmatched. The CDR3 has 12 residues. Germline V CDR1 and CDR2: SNHLY, FYNNEI. The CDR3 reads CAGGGSSYEQYF. Here the CDR3 DNA reads TGTGCCGGGGGAGGGAGCTCCTACGAGCAGTACTTC.

Only a few counts were recorded for this clonotype. The chain joins TRBV12-3 or TRBV12-4 to TRBJ1-3; possibly TRBD1 for D (6 bases). With 7 bases removed from V and 0 bases from J, the gap between germline ends came to 16 bases. CDR3 length: 16 residues. The CDR3 sequence: CASMPPGDRSGNTIYF. CDR3 in DNA: TGTGCCAGCATGCCCCCAGGGGACCGCTCTGGAAACACCATATATTTT.

This clonotype was counted ten times or more. The chain links TRBV6-6 to TRBJ2-7; 9 bases are a match to TRBD1. The V segment lost 2 bases and the J segment 3 bases; nucleotides outside the gene matches: 8. The CDR3 consists of 16 residues. Germline V lookup: CDR1 MNHNY, CDR2 SVGAGI (reference sequence). This CDR3 reads CASSYPTGQGRYEQYF. CDR3 sequence (DNA): TGTGCCAGCAGTTACCCAACCGGACAGGGGCGCTACGAGCAGTACTTC.

This clonotype was recorded many times. The chain recombines TRBV20-1 with TRBJ1-5; no clear D. The germline V gene encodes CDR1 DFQATT and CDR2 SNEGSKA (reference sequence). This CDR3 spans 16 amino acids. Trimming left V 3 bases short and J 0 bases short, with 15 bases between. CDR3 residues: CSASRGFSYSNQPQHF. The CDR3 DNA is TGCAGTGCTAGTAGAGGATTTAGCTATAGCAATCAGCCCCAGCATTTT.

This clonotype was seen ten or more times. The chain employs TRBV10-3 and TRBJ1-6; D gene uncertain. CDR3 size: 14 residues. V lost 3 bases, J lost 5 bases, and 8 bases lay in between. Germline V gene sequence: CDR1 ENHRY, CDR2 SYGVKD. CDR3 amino acids: CAISERVDNSPLHF. In DNA form, the CDR3 reads TGTGCCATCAGTGAAAGGGTTGATAATTCACCCCTCCACTTT.

This clonotype was seen repeatedly, ten times or more. This rearrangement joins TRBV12-3 or TRBV12-4 to TRBJ2-7; D perhaps matches TRBD2 (6 bases). The CDR3 extends over 15 amino acids. Trimming removed 4 bases at V and 5 bases at J, with 18 bases between. The DNA of the CDR3 is TGTGCCAGCAGTTACGGAGGGGATTTGCGCCACGAGCAGTACTTC. It is translated as CASSYGGDLRHEQYF.

In this sample, this clonotype turned up many times. The chain combines TRBV20-1 with TRBJ1-1; D remains ambiguous. The V end was cut by 6 bases, the J end by 11 bases, with 16 bases between. The V gene's germline CDR1 is DFQATT and CDR2 SNEGSKA (reference sequence). The CDR3 loop spans 11 amino acids. The CDR3 region is CSALQVFLAFF. The CDR3 bases are TGCAGTGCCCTGCAGGTATTTCTCGCTTTCTTT.